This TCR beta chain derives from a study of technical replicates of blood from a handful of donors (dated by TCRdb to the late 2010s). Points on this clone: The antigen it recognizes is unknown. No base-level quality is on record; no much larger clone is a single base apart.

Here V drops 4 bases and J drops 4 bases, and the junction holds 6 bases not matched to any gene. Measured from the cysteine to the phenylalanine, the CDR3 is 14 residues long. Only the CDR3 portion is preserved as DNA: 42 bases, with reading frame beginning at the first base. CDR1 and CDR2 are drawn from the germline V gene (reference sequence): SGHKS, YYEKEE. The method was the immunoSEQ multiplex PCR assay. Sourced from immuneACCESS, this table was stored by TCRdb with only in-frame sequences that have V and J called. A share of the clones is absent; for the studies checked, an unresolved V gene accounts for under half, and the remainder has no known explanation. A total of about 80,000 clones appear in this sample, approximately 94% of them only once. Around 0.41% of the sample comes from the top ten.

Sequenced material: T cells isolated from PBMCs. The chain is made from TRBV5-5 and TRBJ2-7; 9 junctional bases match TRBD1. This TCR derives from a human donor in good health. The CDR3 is CASSPGQGRYEQYF. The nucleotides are TGTGCCAGCAGCCCGGGACAGGGTCGGTACGAGCAGTACTTC.